This record covers a single TCR beta chain. Sequencing of TCR beta was undertaken in CD8+ and CD4+ T cells derived from blood. The multiple sclerosis control group was made up of treatment-naive patients with stable or active relapsing-remitting disease. While CD8+ and CD4+ T cells were isolated negatively, TEMRA cells were enriched by FACS. Germline CDR1 is SQVTM and CDR2 is ANQGSEA. This CDR3 is built from 13 residues. The germline V and J ends were trimmed by 2 bases and 0 bases, with 7 bases remaining between them. The sample comes from a study of CD8 T cells in Susac syndrome. Random hexamers were used to reverse transcribe the RNA input (about 0.5 to 1 ug). Across 54 Vbeta and 13 Jbeta, immunoSEQ multiplex PCR amplified TCR beta CDR3. TCRdb ran MiXCR on the immunoSEQ multiplex PCR reads and lists one entry per CDR3 protein. This table has 100,000 to 150,000 distinct CDR3 sequences, about 94% appearing once.

Sequenced sample: CD4+ T cells from PBMCs. The chain has TRBV29-1 and TRBJ1-1, with D hard to call. This TCR was sampled from a human donor with multiple sclerosis. Here the CDR3 reads CSVEPALNTEAFF. DNA of the CDR3: TGCAGCGTTGAACCGGCCTTGAACACTGAAGCTTTCTTT.